This T cell receptor (beta chain) was captured by sequencing in a study of T cell changes during pregnancy in multiple sclerosis. The CDR3 covers 15 residues. J gave up 7 bases and V 6 bases, and 8 bases lay outside the gene matches. CDR1 is MNHNY, CDR2 SVGAGI, per germline (reference sequence). The protocol was immunoSEQ multiplex PCR, while the TCRdb copy is restricted to in-frame clones and leaves out a portion. The sample lists approximately 66,000 clones, approximately 92% occurring once. The TCR comes from a female donor in good health, enrolled as a control in a pregnancy study. The rearrangement joins TRBV6-6 to TRBJ2-2, with TRBD1 identical over 10 bases. The specimen was peripheral blood, collected in the third trimester of pregnancy. CDR3 coding DNA: TGTGCCAGCAGCGCGACAGGGGGCAATTTCGGGGAGCTGTTTTTT. Translation: CASSATGGNFGELFF.